This record covers a single TCR beta chain. V was trimmed by 6 bases and J by 1 base, leaving 12 bases between them. The CDR3 is made up of 14 amino acids. CDR1 is LNHDA and CDR2 is SQIVND in the germline V gene (reference sequence). The data derive from a study of identical twins. From the 5' RACE reads, TCRdb called clonotypes with MiXCR, one entry per CDR3 protein. The sample includes 1.5 million to 2 million distinct CDR3 sequences, around 29% seen only once; the top ten take more than 0.25%. V usage is TRBV19 and J usage is TRBJ1-2; D is uncertain. The clonotype was recovered from a newborn girl in good health. Sample: cord blood. DNA of the CDR3: TGTGCCAGTAGCCCCAGTGGGGTTAACTATGGCTACACCTTC. This gives the protein CASSPSGVNYGYTF.